The source of this T cell receptor beta chain is a study of blood T cell repertoires in COVID-19. Background on the study: From the United States, Italy and Spain came samples of acute and convalescent COVID-19. PBMCs, B-cell-depleted T cells, or T cells were the source of the cDNA or gDNA that made up the material.

How the authors handled the data: Amplifying reference gene primers gave estimates of nucleated cell counts. Clones were sequenced by immunoSEQ multiplex PCR, and TCRdb holds only the in-frame ones, with some missing. The V and J calls and clone size come from that table; D and trimming were worked out from the DNA. There are 200,000 to 300,000 clones in the sample; more than 75% occur only once, and about 1% lies in the top ten. Germline V CDR1 and CDR2: DFQATT, SNEGSKA (reference sequence). This CDR3 is 15 amino acids long. V gave up 3 bases and J gave up 2 bases; unmatched junction bases: 6. The chain has TRBV20-1 and TRBJ2-7, with 11 bases lining up with TRBD2. The source material was peripheral blood. This clonotype originated in a woman between 40 and 50 years old who had recovered from COVID-19. CDR3 region: CSASLAGGGPYEQYF. The CDR3 DNA reads TGCAGTGCTAGTTTAGCGGGAGGGGGCCCCTACGAGCAGTACTTC.